This T cell receptor (beta chain) was identified during a study of T-cell reconstitution after alpha-beta-depleted transplantation in children listed by TCRdb under 2016. Regarding the complete study: T-cell immune reconstitution after TCRalphabeta/CD19-depleted allogeneic hematopoietic cell transplantation in children was quantitatively tracked in the study by means of TCR repertoire profiling.

Libraries were built with PCR. The sequencing machine was an Illumina HiSeq 2500. To normalize quantification of the TCRbeta repertoire, the TCR libraries were built with molecular barcoding that relied on unique molecular identifiers. The raw public reads went through TCRdb reprocessing: fastp at Q25, MiXCR clone calling, in-frame beta chains kept. For every CDR3 protein sequence, its rows merge into one entry that carries the most common genes and DNA. In all, the sample holds some 75,000 distinct CDR3 sequences, and 6% to 8.5% of those were seen once. Over 2.5% of the sample is taken by the ten largest. Details on this clonotype: The antigen it recognizes is unknown. Base qualities are not at hand, and no much larger clone is one base apart.

The germline ends are 16 bases apart after V is trimmed by 7 bases and J by 0 bases. The germline V gene gives CDR1 as SNHLY and CDR2 as FYNNEI. Its CDR3 holds 16 amino acids, cysteine through phenylalanine. The read is trimmed to its CDR3 DNA, 48 bases read in frame from base 1. The receptor's source is a human donor who donated a stem cell graft to a child with acute lymphoblastic leukemia. This material consisted of PBMCs from the stem cell graft donor, taken from the stem cell graft. The receptor chain draws on TRBV2 and TRBJ2-4; the D gene may be TRBD1 or TRBD2, since each aligns over 5 bases. The CDR3 has the sequence CASILGDHLAKNIQYF. In nucleotides, the sequence is TGTGCCAGCATCCTAGGGGACCATTTAGCCAAAAACATTCAGTACTTC.